This T cell receptor (beta chain) comes out of a study of T-cell reconstitution after alpha-beta-depleted transplantation in children. Overall study results and limits: After transplant, at about two months, alpha-beta T cells were reportedly derived from several hundred expanded graft clones. T cells produced anew were the main source of T-cell counts and diversity one year after transplant.

The authors prepared the TCRbeta library with unique molecular identifiers. From the PCR reads, TCRdb called clonotypes with MiXCR, one entry per CDR3 protein. The sample lists 400,000 to 450,000 distinct CDR3 sequences, over 40% occurring once. Of note for this clonotype: The antigen remains undetermined.

The CDR3 is 14 amino acids. Trimming shortened V by 5 bases and J by 2 bases, and 12 bases separated the two germline ends. This TCR came from a girl aged 2 to 10 with aplastic anemia, due to receive a stem cell transplant. The sample was PBMCs, taken before TCRalphabeta/CD19-depleted stem cell transplant. This sequence joins TRBV12-3 or TRBV12-4 and TRBJ2-5; D is possibly TRBD2 (5 bases). The CDR3 DNA reads TGTGCCAGCAGTGCTATCGGACTGCAAGAGACCCAGTACTTC. Its translation: CASSAIGLQETQYF.